The 8 T cell receptor beta chains below were found in one sample sequenced in a study of cytomegalovirus exposure and HLA in healthy donors. Primers included in the PCR were 60 Vbeta and 13 Jbeta primers. TCRdb's copy holds only in-frame clones and misses some; the assay was immunoSEQ multiplex PCR. Recorded for this sample: just under 90,000 clones. Material: PBMCs. These receptors were obtained from a girl between 10 and 17 years old in good health and CMV-seropositive.

This chain links TRBV11-3 with TRBJ2-2, with 9 bases aligning to TRBD1. This CDR3 is 17 amino acids long. In germline, CDR1 is SGHNT, CDR2 YENEEA. V shed 5 bases, J shed 5 bases, and the junction held 12 bases outside the gene matches. CDR3 residues: CASSDRARDRVTGELFF. The CDR3 DNA sequence: TGTGCCAGCAGCGATCGGGCCCGGGACAGGGTTACCGGGGAGCTGTTTTTT.

In the case of this clone: One end of the junction is discordant with germline, which a read error may explain. V gene TRBV27 combines with J gene TRBJ1-2, with 7 positions matching TRBD1. This CDR3 contains 14 residues. CDR1 is MNHEY, CDR2 SMNVEV, per germline (reference sequence). CDR3 nucleotide sequence: TGTGCCAGCAGCAGACAGGGTTTTTACTATGGCTACACTTTC. Protein: CASSRQGFYYGYTF.

The chain couples TRBV28 to TRBJ2-3; weak D call: TRBD1 (6 bases). The CDR3 consists of 14 residues. V was clipped by 3 bases and J by 4 bases, with 11 bases between them. CDR1 is MDHEN and CDR2 is SYDVKM in the germline V gene. CDR3 protein: CASSFRTGPDTQYF. The CDR3 DNA reads as TGTGCCAGCAGTTTTCGCACAGGGCCAGATACGCAGTATTTT.

J is TRBJ2-3 and V is TRBV4-2; 9 bases fit TRBD2. The CDR3 is 16 residues long. V gave up 1 base and J gave up 2 bases; unmatched junction bases: 4. Germline loops: CDR1 LGHNA, CDR2 YNFKEQ. The CDR3 DNA follows: TGTGCCAGCAGCCAAGGGGTAGCGGGGGACACAGATACGCAGTATTTT. Residues: CASSQGVAGDTDTQYF.

V and J are TRBV5-1 and TRBJ2-5, with TRBD2 matching 7 bases. Germline V CDR1 and CDR2: SGHRS, YFSETQ. With 7 bases clipped from V and 5 bases from J, the junction kept 11 bases outside the gene matches. The CDR3 length is 14 residues. The chain's CDR3 is CASGGGRVSETQYF. CDR3 DNA sequence: TGCGCCAGCGGGGGAGGGCGGGTATCGGAGACCCAGTACTTC.

This sequence joins TRBV9 and TRBJ1-2; 7 bases line up with TRBD1. Trimming removed 3 bases from V and 3 bases from J; junction bases left unmatched: 5. CDR3 length: 14 amino acids. CDR1 is SGDLS, CDR2 YYNGEE, per germline. The CDR3: CASSDRGFDYGYTF. DNA of the CDR3: TGTGCCAGCAGCGACAGGGGATTTGACTATGGCTACACCTTC.

The V gene is TRBV7-3, the J gene TRBJ2-1, with TRBD2 matching over 11 bases. The CDR3 is 15 amino acids. Germline CDR1 SGHTA, CDR2 FQGTGA. Trimming cost V 4 bases and J 5 bases; bases outside gene matches: 4. The CDR3 sequence: CASSSGLAVDNEQFF. In DNA, the CDR3 is TGTGCCAGCAGCTCGGGACTAGCGGTGGACAATGAGCAGTTCTTC.

The chain carries TRBV7-8 and TRBJ1-1; 9 bases agree with TRBD1. V shed 5 bases and J 7 bases; nucleotides not matched to a gene: 11. The CDR3 is 15 residues long. From germline, CDR1 is SGHVS and CDR2 FQNEAQ. CDR3 amino acids: CASSLKLPGQGEAFF. Here the CDR3 DNA reads TGTGCCAGCAGCCTAAAATTACCGGGACAGGGTGAAGCTTTCTTT.